The 18 T cell receptor beta chains listed next were all sequenced from one sample in a study of cytomegalovirus exposure and HLA in healthy donors. Use of 60 Vbeta and 13 Jbeta primers characterized the PCR. The assay was immunoSEQ multiplex PCR, and TCRdb's table has in-frame clones only and misses some. The sample consists of under 200,000 clones, around 77% of them appearing once. The specimen sequenced was PBMCs. The receptors were sampled from a female donor in good health and CMV-seronegative.

The chain links TRBV4-1 to TRBJ2-1; D might be TRBD2 (6 bases). The CDR3 loop spans 16 amino acids. Germline V gene lookup returns CDR1 MGHRA and CDR2 YSYEKL. V was shortened by 1 base and J by 4 bases, with 14 bases between the two germline ends. CDR3 region: CASSQASGTLYNEQFF. CDR3 DNA: TGCGCCAGCAGCCAAGCCTCCGGGACTTTGTACAATGAGCAGTTCTTC.

The chain employs TRBV4-1 and TRBJ2-1; D is perhaps TRBD2 (5 bases). The V gene's germline CDR1 is MGHRA and CDR2 YSYEKL. The length of the CDR3 is 16 residues. The V and J ends lost 0 bases and 5 bases respectively, with 14 bases between them. The CDR3 DNA follows: TGCGCCAGCAGCCAAGAATGGACCGGACTTCACAATGAGCAGTTCTTC. Residues: CASSQEWTGLHNEQFF.

The chain carries TRBV10-3 and TRBJ1-1; TRBD1 matches 9 bases. The CDR3 consists of 14 residues. Germline V CDR1 and CDR2: ENHRY, SYGVKD. J lost 7 bases, V lost 11 bases, and 14 bases had no gene match. CDR3 in DNA: TGTGCCTCGAAGGGACAGGGAAATCAGGTTGAAGCTTTCTTT. Its translation is CASKGQGNQVEAFF.

V and J are TRBV2 and TRBJ1-1; tentative D call: TRBD1 (6 bases). Deletions cut 7 bases from V and 7 bases from J, with 22 bases between. CDR1 is SNHLY and CDR2 is FYNNEI in the germline V gene. There are 15 residues in the CDR3. CDR3 sequence (DNA): TGTGCCAGCAACCTAGGGGGGGGAGGGGACATTGAAGCTTTCTTT. This sequence encodes CASNLGGGGDIEAFF.

The V and J genes are TRBV7-2 and TRBJ2-5, with D possibly TRBD1 on 5 matching bases. The CDR3 totals 14 residues. Trimming removed 1 base from V and 5 bases from J, with 11 bases in between. In germline, CDR1 is SGHTA, CDR2 FQGNSA. CDR3 nucleotides: TGTGCCAGCAGCTTAGGGGGCCAGTGGGAGACCCAGTACTTC. Protein product: CASSLGGQWETQYF.

The gene calls are TRBV5-1 and TRBJ1-2; TRBD1 matches 11 bases. This CDR3 comprises 16 residues. From germline, CDR1 is SGHRS and CDR2 YFSETQ. V trimming: 2 bases; J trimming: 2 bases; junction bases outside the gene matches: 5. Here the CDR3 reads CASSLGQGALNYGYTF. As DNA, the CDR3 is TGCGCCAGCAGCTTAGGACAGGGGGCGCTCAACTATGGCTACACCTTC.

The chain combines TRBV5-4 with TRBJ2-1; 7 bases line up with TRBD2. V shed 0 bases, J shed 4 bases, and the junction held 4 bases outside the gene matches. Germline V CDR1 and CDR2: SGHNT, YYREEE (reference sequence). The CDR3 covers 15 residues. Here the CDR3 reads CASSLDRGGYNEQFF. The CDR3 DNA is TGTGCCAGCAGCTTGGATCGCGGGGGTTACAATGAGCAGTTCTTC.

This clone came up once. This chain uses TRBV7-3 with TRBJ2-1; the D gene is possibly TRBD2 (6 bases). The CDR3 runs to 14 residues. Trimming removed 5 bases at V and 6 bases at J, with 14 bases between. Germline CDR1 SGHTA, CDR2 FQGTGA. The CDR3 DNA reads TGTGCCAGCAGCATAGGGTTGGGGGGCAATGAGCAGTTCTTC. It encodes CASSIGLGGNEQFF.

This chain links TRBV18 with TRBJ1-4; D not certain. Trimming cost V 2 bases and J 5 bases, with 9 bases left between them. The V gene's germline CDR1 is KGHSH and CDR2 LQKENI. This CDR3 contains 14 residues. This CDR3 reads CASSPGSSNEKLFF. CDR3 DNA sequence: TGTGCCAGCTCACCAGGCAGTTCCAATGAAAAACTGTTTTTT.

This clone is a singleton in its sample. V gene TRBV11-3 combines with J gene TRBJ1-6, with TRBD1 matching 8 bases. Germline V gene sequence: CDR1 SGHNT, CDR2 YENEEA. The CDR3 is made up of 13 amino acids. Losses at the gene ends were 8 bases for V and 10 bases for J; bases not matched to a gene: 7. In DNA form, the CDR3 reads TGTGCCAGCCAACGACAGGGGACCTCACCCCTCCACTTT. Amino acids: CASQRQGTSPLHF. The whole variable domain, filled in from reference TRBV11-3 and TRBJ1-6, reads EAGVVQSPRYKIIEKKQPVAFWCNPISGHNTLYWYLQNLGQGPELLIRYENEEAVDDSQLPKDRFSAERLKGVDSTLKIQPAELGDSAVYLCASQRQGTSPLHFGNGTRLTVT.

V gene TRBV19 combines with J gene TRBJ2-2, with 9 bases that match TRBD2. Trimming cost V 6 bases and J 5 bases; bases outside gene matches: 16. The CDR3 runs 18 residues. CDR1 LNHDA and CDR2 SQIVND come from the germline V gene (reference sequence). CDR3 in DNA: TGTGCCAGTAGCCCCGTCGGCGGGAGGGCCGGAGGGACCGGGGAGCTGTTTTTT. This gives the protein CASSPVGGRAGGTGELFF.

This chain connects TRBV27 to TRBJ1-1; D unclear. There are 14 residues in the CDR3. V was pared by 7 bases and J by 0 bases, with 12 bases between. Looked up from germline, CDR1 is MNHEY and CDR2 is SMNVEV (reference sequence). The CDR3 DNA reads as TGTGCCAGCACGGGGAGCCCTATGAACACTGAAGCTTTCTTT. This codes for CASTGSPMNTEAFF.

J is TRBJ1-5 and V is TRBV4-1, with unresolved D. Looked up from germline, CDR1 is MGHRA and CDR2 is YSYEKL. The V and J ends lost 0 bases and 4 bases respectively, with 10 bases between them. The CDR3 has 15 residues. CDR3 loop: CASSQDRTGNQPQHF. DNA for the CDR3: TGCGCCAGCAGCCAAGATCGGACGGGAAATCAGCCCCAGCATTTT.

V is TRBV19 and J is TRBJ1-3; 7 nucleotides match TRBD1. The CDR3 loop spans 17 amino acids. V shed 5 bases and J 0 bases; nucleotides not matched to a gene: 10. In germline, CDR1 is LNHDA, CDR2 SQIVND (reference sequence). The CDR3 nucleotides are TGTGCCAGTAGTGACGGACAGGCCCAGACCTCTGGAAACACCATATATTTT. Its protein product is CASSDGQAQTSGNTIYF.

This chain uses TRBV5-1 with TRBJ2-7; 11 positions agree with TRBD2. Germline V gives CDR1 SGHRS, CDR2 YFSETQ. The CDR3 runs 16 residues. V trimming: 4 bases; J trimming: 6 bases; junction bases outside the gene matches: 12. CDR3 sequence (DNA): TGCGCCAGCAGCGCGGGACTAGCGGCCTTACAGGGCGAGCAGTACTTC. Translation: CASSAGLAALQGEQYF.

The chain combines TRBV6-7 with TRBJ2-3, with a tentative D call TRBD1 (6 bases). TRBV6-7 is labeled an ORF, and its function is uncertain. With 2 bases removed from V and 1 base from J, the gap between germline ends came to 19 bases. This CDR3 has 18 residues. CDR3 loop: CASSYLQWDIGRTDTQYF. The CDR3 nucleotides read TGTGCCAGCAGTTACCTACAATGGGACATTGGTCGCACAGATACGCAGTATTTT.

The gene calls are TRBV6-5 and TRBJ2-7, with 7 nucleotides matching TRBD1. The CDR3 totals 13 residues. V lost 4 bases and J lost 4; bases outside the gene matches: 4. Germline V lookup: CDR1 MNHEY, CDR2 SVGAGI. The CDR3 sequence is CASSWDREYEQYF. As DNA, the CDR3 is TGTGCCAGCAGTTGGGACAGAGAGTACGAGCAGTACTTC.

This clone was detected only once. The chain links TRBV19 to TRBJ2-3; 10 positions agree with TRBD2. Germline trimming cut 4 bases from V and 2 bases from J; bases unmatched to any gene: 3. The CDR3 extends over 15 amino acids. Germline V gene sequence: CDR1 LNHDA, CDR2 SQIVND (reference sequence). The CDR3 region has the DNA TGTGCCAGTAGTACACTAGCGGGAAACACAGATACGCAGTATTTT. Its translation is CASSTLAGNTDTQYF.